This TCR beta chain was captured by sequencing in a study of cytomegalovirus exposure and HLA in healthy donors (dated by TCRdb to about 2017). Background on the whole study: An earlier analysis of around 600 of the donors reported roughly 300 Gb of sequence data and about 100 million unique TCR beta sequences from some 180 million T cells. The study aimed to test whether cataloging public T cell receptors could reveal signatures of past pathogen exposure. Across 398 genotyped donors of the cohort, an average of roughly 250,000 unique TCR beta nucleotide sequences per donor were sequenced, and 15% to 20% of those sequences were non-productive. Donor age, sex, ethnicity and CMV serostatus were collected together with the repertoire data. Four to six DR-DQ haplotypes were handled as single units for association and clustering, since linkage in the cohort was strong. Rather than using new phenotypic data, the later analysis identified candidate immune exposures from TCR beta sequences and from how often those sequences occurred across donors. The T cell repertoires of 666 subjects were profiled by immunosequencing and related to cytomegalovirus serostatus. In an earlier analysis of 587 of the donors, high-throughput TCR beta sequencing was used to judge whether each TCR beta V gene segment behaved as functional or pseudogenic. To predict cytomegalovirus infection status, the study combined high-throughput TCR immunosequencing, statistical association of individual TCRs with disease status, and machine learning. A later analysis re-analyzed previously published TCR beta repertoires from 600 to 850 donors and added high-resolution HLA genotyping to study TCR occurrence patterns. Every discovery cohort repertoire had been produced on one sequencing platform. The genetic ancestry cluster associated with self-reported Caucasian donors included about 84% of the 300 to 450 genotyped donors. Genome-wide SNP genotypes for about three fifths of the roughly 700 donors were used in a later genetic analysis, which treated that subset as a discovery cohort. In addition to the first cohort of roughly 700 subjects, a separate validation cohort of 120 different subjects was used. HLA typing included class I and class II loci at four-digit resolution. Roughly 320 gigabases of sequencing data and approximately 92 million unique TCR sequences made up an early release that covered several hundred HLA-typed donors. Typing coverage differed by locus: A, B, C, DRB1 and DQB1 were typed in roughly 620-640 donors, DQA1 in roughly 500, DPA1 in roughly 590, and DPB1 in just under 490.

The germline ends are 11 bases apart after V is trimmed by 2 bases and J by 4 bases. The CDR3 runs 14 residues from the cysteine to the phenylalanine. Here the CDR3 DNA is all that survives: 42 bases in frame from base 1. For CDR1 and CDR2, the germline V gene lists ENHRY and SYGVKD. On this clone itself: The antigen it binds to is not known. Per-nucleotide qualities are absent, and no much larger clonotype sits a single base away.

Broad study findings and their caveats: Correlated functional status among segregating V segments might be attributable to linkage disequilibrium, but an unknown experimental factor could not be ruled out. Because the 87-base-pair reads could not distinguish some IMGT-functional V segments, including TRBV6-2 and TRBV6-3, those segments were excluded. The cohort was sequenced for TCR beta chains only, and without alpha or paired-chain data the features that could be detected were limited. HLA typing was unavailable for some donors at each locus, so association tests used only the typed subset. The authors suggested that the approach could potentially be generalized to other disease states and immunological phenotypes. A further reported finding was that TCR beta sequences accurately predicted the HLA-A and HLA-B alleles for most subjects in the first cohort. A later analysis found that most CMV-associated TCR beta chains appeared HLA-restricted, with HLA associations seemingly driven largely by CMV exposure. In a later genetic analysis, fewer N-insertions in productive TCRs were reported among donors in an Asian-associated ancestry cluster than the roughly 700-donor mean. Some 15 rarely observed V segments, including chromosome 9 orphons, were excluded from the earlier analysis of a few hundred of the donors because counts were too low. Compared with equally common non-associated chains, HLA-associated TCR beta chains in a later analysis were more clonally expanded and had lower generation probabilities. The sequencing pipeline was judged likely to have produced a cluster of highly shared sequence variants as a technical artifact. An association between a missense DCLRE1C variant and V-gene and J-gene trimming of TCR beta chains was found in a later genetic analysis and replicated in an independent cohort. In a later analysis, several top co-occurrence clusters were reported to appear linked to parvovirus B19, influenza, CMV and Epstein-Barr virus. In a later analysis, some 18,000 TCR beta sequences were associated with specific HLA alleles at a false discovery rate of 0.05. Three of the identified cytomegalovirus-associated TCR beta chains were confirmed in vitro to be specific for cytomegalovirus antigens. The classifier was reported to diagnose cytomegalovirus status with high specificity and sensitivity in both the original cohort and the validation cohort. In a later analysis, the rate of TCR association differed among HLA loci, with DRB1 alleles having the most associated TCRs and HLA-C alleles having the fewest. The study listed 150 to 200 TCR beta chains as associated with cytomegalovirus. The presence/absence analyses assumed that sequencing depth was roughly uniform across donors, and that assumption may not be true. For the cohort, immune exposure information was limited to CMV serostatus. Across donors, most TCR sequences were observed very rarely, whereas some public TCRs were present in many individuals. When HLA alleles, especially DR and DQ, strongly co-occurred, TCR associations were difficult to assign to individual alleles. In an earlier analysis of under 600 of the donors, most TCR beta V segments were observed in productive rearrangements about 87% or about 30% of the time, broadly matching IMGT annotations.

Libraries were constructed by the immunoSEQ multiplex PCR assay. For the multiplex PCR, a mixture combining 60 forward primers for TCR Vbeta segments and 13 reverse primers for TCR Jbeta segments was used. The CDR3 region of rearranged TCR beta genes was amplified from genomic DNA by a multiplex PCR assay. The Illumina HiSeq System was used to sequence the amplified TCR beta libraries as 87-base-pair reads. From the authors' description of their analysis: Across the 500 to 750 repertoires, a later analysis counted 80 million or so unique TCR beta chains, roughly 11 million of which were shared by at least two donors. A nearest-neighbor algorithm error-corrected the raw reads and collapsed the reads into unique sequences, merging closely related sequences to remove PCR and sequencing errors. CDR3 sequences were aligned to IMGT reference sequences to assign V, D and J gene segments. For a sequence to be retained, a match of at least six nucleotides to both a V gene segment and a J gene segment was required. A rearrangement counted as productive if the CDR3 had no stop codons and remained in frame with V and J, and every other rearrangement counted as non-productive. Following IMGT convention, CDR3 was defined as the stretch from the second conserved V-encoded cysteine up to the conserved J-encoded phenylalanine. The earlier analysis of a few hundred of the donors excluded sequences that lacked an unambiguous match to a single V gene segment. In an earlier analysis of approximately 610 of the donors, V segments were called functional above 56.7% productive rearrangements and were called segregating when the between-donor standard deviation exceeded 5%. To diagnose cytomegalovirus status from the catalog of TCR beta chain sequences, a statistical classification framework was built. V and J gene assignment, in a later analysis, came from comparing TCR nucleotide sequences with IMGT/GENE-DB human TR gene sequences. Using the TCRdist pipeline, a later analysis assigned CDR3 sequences along with most-parsimonious VDJ recombination scenarios. In a later analysis, each TCR beta chain was defined by its CDR3 amino acid sequence together with its V-gene family, and reads without a unique V-gene family were excluded. A later analysis removed roughly 590 highly shared, low-generation-probability nucleotide sequences to deal with suspected cross-contamination and a sequencing artifact. A later analysis calculated a clonal expansion index for each public chain from normalized within-repertoire ranks of inferred template counts. In a later analysis, generation probabilities were computed using a VDJ recombination model fitted to out-of-frame rearrangements, and the results were checked against IGoR. In a later analysis, TCR-TCR, TCR-HLA and TCR-CMV co-occurrence was scored with hypergeometric tests, and a repertoire-size bias correction was applied to TCR pairs. In a later analysis, false discovery rates were estimated by permuting HLA or CMV assignments 20 times. In a later analysis, co-occurring TCRs were grouped using DBSCAN, and TCRdist sequence similarity was added for clustering within HLA-allele-positive subsets. Repertoires with fewer than 30,000 or more than 120,000 public chains were left out of co-occurrence clustering, as were several repertoires with anomalous nucleotide sharing. TCRdb took over this immuneACCESS table, retaining in-frame rearrangements with V and J assigned. Such tables are incomplete; in checked studies, under half of the missing clones stem from an unresolved V gene, and the remainder is unexplained. The DNA was the basis for D and trimming; V, J and clone size are from that table. The sample table contains 150,000 to 200,000 clones; only one count was recorded for around 90% of them. The top ten clones comprise about 1.7% of the sample.

The cohort consisted of 666 healthy bone marrow donors. At the time of sampling, every cohort member was nominally healthy, though immune exposures that went unrecorded were likely present. The donor was CMV seronegative and was included in the group of about 400 seronegative cohort members. A peripheral blood sample was collected from each donor, and TCR beta sequencing was performed on peripheral blood mononuclear cells. Genomic DNA was extracted from the blood cell samples with the Qiagen DNeasy Blood Extraction Kit. This sequence was found in a woman between 18 and 30 years old in good health and CMV-seronegative. Recombination connected TRBV10-3 to TRBJ1-1; TRBD1 is a possible D gene, resting on 5 matching bases. Sequencing input: PBMCs. CDR3 sequence: CAISEVGEGTEAFF. At the DNA level, the sequence is TGTGCCATCAGTGAGGTGGGGGAGGGCACTGAAGCTTTCTTT.